The clone carrying this TCR beta chain was observed a few times. Other DNA sequences in this sample translate to the same CDR3. Sequencing used immunoSEQ multiplex PCR; TCRdb keeps in-frame clones, though not all of them. The repertoire includes around 1.4 million clones, approximately 98.5% of them detected once, and 0.36% sits in the top ten. The data derive from a study of shared clonotypes between healthy human individuals. For the study at large: A couple of women and a few men aged 18 to 49 made up the donors.

Free of recent acute infections or vaccinations, the donors were healthy HIV-negative adults. CDR3 length equals 14 residues. Looked up from germline, CDR1 is MNHEY and CDR2 is SMNVEV (reference sequence). V was trimmed by 3 bases and J by 0 bases, leaving 9 bases between them. The specimen was naive CD4+ T cells sorted from blood. Noted subset: CD45RA+ positively selected. The chain carries TRBV27 and TRBJ2-7; D is perhaps TRBD2 (5 bases). The receptor was derived from a man younger than 45 in good health. The CDR3: CASSLTTSSYEQYF. The CDR3 DNA follows: TGTGCCAGCAGTTTGACCACTAGCTCCTACGAGCAGTACTTC.